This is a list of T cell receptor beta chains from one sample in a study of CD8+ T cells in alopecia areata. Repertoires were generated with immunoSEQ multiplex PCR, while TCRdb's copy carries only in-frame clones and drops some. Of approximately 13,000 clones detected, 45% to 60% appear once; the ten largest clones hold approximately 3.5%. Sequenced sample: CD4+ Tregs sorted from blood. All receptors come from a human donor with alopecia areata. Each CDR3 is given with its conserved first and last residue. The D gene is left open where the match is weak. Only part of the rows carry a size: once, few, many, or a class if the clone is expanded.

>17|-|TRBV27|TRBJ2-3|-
CASRGTGAGVSVNTQYF
TGTGCCAGCAGGGGAACTGGGGCAGGGGTATCGGTAAATACGCAGTATTTT
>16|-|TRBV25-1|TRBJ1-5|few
CASSDGGRGYDQPQHF
TGTGCCAGCAGTGACGGGGGTAGAGGATACGATCAGCCCCAGCATTTT
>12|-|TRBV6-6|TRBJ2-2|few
CASSYQVGELFF
TGTGCCAGCAGTTACCAGGTCGGGGAGCTGTTTTTT
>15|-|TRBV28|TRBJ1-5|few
CASSSKDLSNQPQHF
TGTGCCAGCAGTTCTAAGGACCTAAGCAATCAGCCCCAGCATTTT
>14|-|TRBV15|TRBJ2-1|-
CATSRRSEGNEQFF
TGTGCCACCAGCAGACGGAGCGAGGGAAATGAGCAGTTCTTC
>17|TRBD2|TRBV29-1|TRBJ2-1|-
CSGGPGLAGAGYNEQFF
TGCAGCGGCGGACCGGGACTAGCGGGAGCGGGGTACAATGAGCAGTTCTTC
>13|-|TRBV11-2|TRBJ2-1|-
CASSPPWASMRFF
TGTGCCAGCAGCCCCCCTTGGGCCTCGATGCGGTTCTTC
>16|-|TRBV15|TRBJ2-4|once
CATSRGPGPAKNIQYF
TGTGCCACCAGCAGAGGGCCGGGGCCAGCCAAAAACATTCAGTACTTC
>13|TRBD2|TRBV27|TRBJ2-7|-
CASSFASGYEQYF
TGTGCCAGCAGTTTTGCTAGCGGGTACGAGCAGTACTTC
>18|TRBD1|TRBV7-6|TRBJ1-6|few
CASSFRATGGQGGSPLHF
TGTGCCAGCAGCTTTCGAGCGACAGGGGGACAGGGGGGATCACCCCTCCACTTT
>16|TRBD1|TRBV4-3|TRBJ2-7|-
CASSHIDRGRLYEQYF
TGCGCCAGCAGCCATATAGACAGGGGGAGACTCTACGAGCAGTACTTC
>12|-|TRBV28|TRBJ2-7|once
CASSSTLDEQYF
TGTGCCAGCAGTTCAACGTTGGACGAGCAGTACTTC
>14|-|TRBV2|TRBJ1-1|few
CASNPGRPNTEAFF
TGTGCCAGCAACCCGGGGAGGCCGAACACTGAAGCTTTCTTT
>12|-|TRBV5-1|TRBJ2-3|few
CASSGRGDTQYF
TGCGCCAGCAGCGGTAGGGGAGATACGCAGTATTTT
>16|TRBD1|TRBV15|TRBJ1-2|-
CATSRGGQGGIYGYTF
TGTGCCACCAGCAGAGGGGGACAGGGCGGTATCTATGGCTACACCTTC
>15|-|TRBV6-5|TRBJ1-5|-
CASKFVGVDNQPQHF
TGTGCCAGCAAATTCGTTGGGGTCGACAATCAGCCCCAGCATTTT
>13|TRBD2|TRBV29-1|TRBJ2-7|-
CSVFAGEGYEQYF
TGCAGCGTTTTTGCGGGAGAAGGGTACGAGCAGTACTTC
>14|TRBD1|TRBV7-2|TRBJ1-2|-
CASSLTGTGYGYTF
TGTGCCAGCAGCTTAACTGGGACAGGGTATGGCTACACCTTC